Listed here is a single T cell receptor beta chain. The antigen is undetermined. Profiling relied on immunoSEQ multiplex PCR, and the TCRdb table lists in-frame clones only, not all of them. In the table there are more than 80,000 clones, 91% of which are singletons. The V and J ends lost 5 bases and 0 bases respectively, with 22 bases between them. The CDR3 consists of 18 residues. The germline V gene has CDR1 SNHLY and CDR2 FYNNEI. These data come from a study of OX40 agonist ivuxolimab in advanced cancers. Study overall: Patients received ivuxolimab, an agonistic anti-OX40 (CD134) antibody. Previous treatment with anti-PD-1, anti-PD-L1 or anti-CTLA-4 therapy was allowed; about 40% had received some. A mean age of approximately 58 years, range roughly 23 to 79, was recorded, and 80% to 90% were male.

Study results and caveats: Both CD4+ and CD8+ T cell populations in blood had undergone clonal expansion by week 6 at 0.1 to 3.0 mg/kg.

Sequencing was performed on CD4+ or CD8+ T cells sorted from blood, taken in a trial of the OX40 agonist ivuxolimab. This receptor was identified in an adult with an advanced solid tumor such as melanoma, head and neck, liver or kidney cancer. The chain uses TRBV2 and TRBJ1-2, with D perhaps matching TRBD1 (5 bases). Here the CDR3 DNA reads TGTGCCAGCAGTCAAACAAGGGCTACAGGACTATCTAACTATGGCTACACCTTC. Protein product: CASSQTRATGLSNYGYTF. Full variable domain (remainder filled in from reference TRBV2 and TRBJ1-2): EPEVTQTPSHQVTQMGQEVILRCVPISNHLYFYWYRQILGQKVEFLVSFYNNEISEKSEIFDDQFSVERPDGSNFTLKIRSTKLEDSAMYFCASSQTRATGLSNYGYTFGSGTRLTVV.